This T cell receptor beta chain emerged from a study of blood T cell repertoires in COVID-19. Sequenced by immunoSEQ multiplex PCR; TCRdb stores in-frame clones only, minus some. The profile covers 160,000 or so clones, with about 86% appearing a single time and around a fifth taken by the ten largest. The CDR3 covers 17 residues. The V gene lost 0 bases and the J gene lost 0 bases, with 12 bases spanning the gap. CDR1 MGHRA and CDR2 YSYEKL come from the germline V gene. This chain connects TRBV4-1 to TRBJ2-1, with D unresolved. The sample was peripheral blood. The TCR sequence derives from a woman aged 80 or older with acute or convalescent COVID-19. CDR3 coding DNA: TGCGCCAGCAGCCAAGATCGAGTTAGGAGCTCCTACAATGAGCAGTTCTTC. This codes for CASSQDRVRSSYNEQFF.